This paragraph covers one T cell receptor (beta chain) sequence. Its cognate antigen has yet to be identified. There are no base qualities to consult, and no much larger clone falls within one base. Synthesis of TCR cDNA relied on 5'RACE template switching, a step that introduced a universal primer site along with unique molecular identifiers. cDNA synthesis was primed from both the TCR alpha and TCR beta constant segments. Library amplification used two PCR steps, and the second PCR step added sample barcodes and sequencing adapters. Libraries were sequenced on Illumina HiSeq 2500 (2x100 bp) or NovaSeq (2x150 bp). The paper's processing steps were these. Reads were demultiplexed and collapsed into UMI consensus sequences with MIGEC, and V(D)J alignment was performed with MiXCR. Using edgeR on replicate PBMC samples, clonotypes were called vaccine-responding if FDR was below 0.01 and the log2 fold change was above 5 up to day 15. CD4 or CD8 identity was assigned to each bulk clonotype according to whether the clonotype was present at higher abundance in the sequenced CD4 repertoire or the sequenced CD8 repertoire. The public reads were reanalyzed by TCRdb: fastp trimming at Q25, MiXCR alignment, in-frame beta chains only. Rows with a matching CDR3 protein are joined into one entry that keeps the most common DNA and genes. These V and J calls rely on TCRdb rather than the paper's analysis. Recorded for this sample are approximately 260,000 distinct CDR3 sequences; roughly 13% of them occurred a single time. The top ten constitute roughly 0.5% of the sample.

What this sample's treatment or condition label stands for: live attenuated yellow fever vaccine strain. PBMCs were isolated from peripheral blood using a standard Ficoll-Paque protocol. CD4 and CD8 T-cell fractions were isolated with Dynabeads CD4 and CD8 positive selection kits. RNA was extracted with TriZol from bulk PBMCs, CD4 and CD8 fractions, and dextramer-positive and dextramer-negative fractions. This specimen comes from a study of T cells after yellow fever vaccination (dated by TCRdb to the late 2010s). Regarding the complete study: The SMART-Seq v4 Ultra Low Input RNA kit was used to prepare libraries from fractions with low cell numbers. To follow T-cell clones before and after primary and booster YFV17D yellow fever vaccination, bulk TCR alpha and beta repertoires were sequenced over time. Two healthy male donors made up the cohort, one aged 18 to 29 years and the other aged 30 to 40 years. Blood was collected at multiple timepoints before and after primary and secondary immunization, and bulk PBMC replicates and cell subsets were isolated.

Broad study findings and their caveats: The study included only two donors, which limits how far the findings can be generalized. A small fraction of clonotypes showed up in both the CD4 and CD8 compartments, probably as a result of convergent recombination. Computational filtering was needed because FACS-sorted repertoires could contain abundant contaminating clonotypes from the bulk population. The secondary T-cell response was found to be weaker but faster than the primary response, with a peak reached on day 5 rather than on day 15. After the booster, most of the clones that had expanded following primary vaccination were detected again (almost 98% of CD4 and 88% of CD8), which suggests that memory was broadly maintained.

The CDR3 covers 16 residues, taking in both the cysteine and the phenylalanine. The sequence is cut down to CDR3 DNA, 48 bases in frame from base 1. The germline V gene supplies CDR1 SQVTM and CDR2 ANQGSEA. Relative to germline, V is missing 6 bases and J is missing 6 bases, with 12 bases of the junction outside any gene match. Here the chain combines TRBV29-1 and TRBJ2-7; TRBD2 lines up with 15 middle nucleotides. The source is a young man who received the YFV17D yellow fever vaccine. The source material was CD4+ T cells sorted from PBMCs, sampled 45 days after the yellow fever booster vaccination. The CDR3 region: CSVAGTSGRPLSEQYF. The DNA sequence is given as TGCAGCGTGGCCGGGACTAGCGGGAGGCCACTGTCCGAGCAGTACTTC.